Presented here are 5 T cell receptor beta chains from one specimen sequenced in a study of cytotoxic CD8 clonotypes in ibrutinib-treated CLL. The data were produced by immunoSEQ multiplex PCR, yet TCRdb's version contains in-frame clones alone and is incomplete. This sample has approximately 120,000 clones; roughly 84% occur once, and the top ten carry roughly 3.5%. The input for sequencing was PBMCs, taken after 24 months of ibrutinib treatment. The receptor set was obtained from a human donor with chronic lymphocytic leukemia.

V gene TRBV5-1 combines with J gene TRBJ2-6, with 7 nucleotides matching TRBD1. Germline values: CDR1 SGHRS, CDR2 YFSETQ. This CDR3 is built from 14 residues. Losses at the gene ends were 6 bases for V and 2 bases for J; bases not matched to a gene: 2. CDR3: CASKDRAGANVLTF. Written as DNA, the CDR3 is TGCGCCAGCAAAGACAGGGCTGGGGCCAACGTCCTGACTTTC.

The rearrangement uses TRBV27 and TRBJ1-5; no clear D. CDR3 size: 15 residues. The germline V and J ends were trimmed by 3 bases and 0 bases, with 9 bases remaining between them. The germline V gene has CDR1 MNHEY and CDR2 SMNVEV (reference sequence). The CDR3 spells CASSFLSGSNQPQHF. The CDR3 nucleotides are TGTGCCAGCAGTTTCCTATCAGGTAGCAATCAGCCCCAGCATTTT.

Only a few counts were recorded for this clone. The chain employs TRBV2 and TRBJ2-7; possibly TRBD2 for D (6 bases). Germline CDR1 is SNHLY and CDR2 is FYNNEI. This CDR3 spans 15 amino acids. V shed 1 base and J shed 6 bases, with 16 bases lying between them. CDR3 in DNA: TGTGCCAGCAGTGAAGGGGCAGGGAGGAAGGTCGAGCAGTACTTC. Translation: CASSEGAGRKVEQYF.

The chain combines TRBV5-8 with TRBJ2-5; possibly TRBD1 for D (6 bases). The germline V and J ends were trimmed by 3 bases and 1 base, with 13 bases remaining between them. In germline, CDR1 is SGHTS, CDR2 YDEGEE. The CDR3 runs 15 residues. The CDR3 coding sequence is TGTGCCAGCAGCTGGGGGCGCAGGGTCCAAGAGACCCAGTACTTC. This encodes CASSWGRRVQETQYF.

The chain has TRBV23-1 and TRBJ1-2; D remains ambiguous. TRBV23-1 carries the ORF label, with uncertain function. CDR3 length: 16 amino acids. Trimming removed 7 bases at V and 7 bases at J, with 25 bases between. CDR3: CASILQEPHAIAGYTF. CDR3 nucleotide sequence: TGCGCCAGCATCCTTCAGGAGCCCCACGCTATCGCTGGCTACACCTTC.